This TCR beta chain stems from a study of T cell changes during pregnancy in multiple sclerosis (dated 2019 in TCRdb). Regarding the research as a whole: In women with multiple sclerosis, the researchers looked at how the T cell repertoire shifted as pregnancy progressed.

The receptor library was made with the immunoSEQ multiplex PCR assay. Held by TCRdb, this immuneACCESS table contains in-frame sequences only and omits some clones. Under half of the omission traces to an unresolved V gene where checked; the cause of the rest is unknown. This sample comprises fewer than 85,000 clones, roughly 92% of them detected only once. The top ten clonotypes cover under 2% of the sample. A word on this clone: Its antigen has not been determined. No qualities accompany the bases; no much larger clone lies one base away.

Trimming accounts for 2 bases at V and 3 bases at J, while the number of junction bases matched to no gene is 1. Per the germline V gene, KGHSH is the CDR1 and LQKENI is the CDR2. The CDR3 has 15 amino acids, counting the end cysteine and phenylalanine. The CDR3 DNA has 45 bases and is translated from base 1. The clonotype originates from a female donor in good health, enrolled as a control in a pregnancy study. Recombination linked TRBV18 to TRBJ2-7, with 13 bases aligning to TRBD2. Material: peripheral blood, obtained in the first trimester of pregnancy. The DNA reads TGTGCCAGCTCACCAGGACTAGCGGGAGACTACGAGCAGTACTTC. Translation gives CASSPGLAGDYEQYF.